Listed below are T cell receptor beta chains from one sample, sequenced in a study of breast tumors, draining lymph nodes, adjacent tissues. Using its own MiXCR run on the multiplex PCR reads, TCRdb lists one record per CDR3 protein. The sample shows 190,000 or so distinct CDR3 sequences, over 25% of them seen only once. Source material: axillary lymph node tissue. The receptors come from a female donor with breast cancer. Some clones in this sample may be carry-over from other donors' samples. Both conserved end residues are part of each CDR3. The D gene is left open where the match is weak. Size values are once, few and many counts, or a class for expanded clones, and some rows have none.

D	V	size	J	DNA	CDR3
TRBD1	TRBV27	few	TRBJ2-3	TGTGCCAGCAGTTCCATCCGACAGGGGAGCACAGATACGCAGTATTTT	CASSSIRQGSTDTQYF
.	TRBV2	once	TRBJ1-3	.	CASTSSGGPYEQYFGPGTIYF
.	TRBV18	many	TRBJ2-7	TGTGCCAGCTCACCAGATTTTCAGGTAGGAAGCGAGCAGTACTTC	CASSPDFQVGSEQYF
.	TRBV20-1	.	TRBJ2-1	TGCAGTGCTACCCGGGGTACCAATGAGCCGTTCTTC	CSATRGTNEPFF
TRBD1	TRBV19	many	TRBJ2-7	TGTGCCAGTAGTAGATCTTCGGGACAGGGGCACGAGCAGTACTTC	CASSRSSGQGHEQYF
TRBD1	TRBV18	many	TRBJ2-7	TGTGCCAGCTCACCCAGGGGACAGCGCTCCTACGAGCAGTACTTC	CASSPRGQRSYEQYF
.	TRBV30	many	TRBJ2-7	TGTGCCTGGACCTCGGGCCAAACCTACGAGCAGTACTTC	CAWTSGQTYEQYF
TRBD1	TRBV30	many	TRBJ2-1	TGTGCCTGGAGTGTACGGGACAGTCCGTTCTTC	CAWSVRDSPFF
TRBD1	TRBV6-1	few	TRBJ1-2	TGTGCCAGCAGTGACCTTGTTCGGACAGGGCTCAACTATGGCTACACCTTC	CASSDLVRTGLNYGYTF
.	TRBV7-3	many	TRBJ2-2	TGTGCCAGCAGCTTAACATTCACCGGGGAGCTGTTTTTT	CASSLTFTGELFF
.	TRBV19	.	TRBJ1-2	TGTGCCAGCTTTATACCGTATGGCTACACCTTC	CASFIPYGYTF
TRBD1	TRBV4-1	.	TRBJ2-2	TGCGCCAGCAGCCACTGGACAGGGTCCGGGGAGCTGTTTTTT	CASSHWTGSGELFF
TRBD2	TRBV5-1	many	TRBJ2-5	TGCGCCAGCAACAAAGGGACTAGCGCCTCGGAGACCCAGTACTTC	CASNKGTSASETQYF